One sample yielded the 13 T cell receptor beta chains listed below, sequenced in a study of Graves' ophthalmopathy and Graves' hyperthyroidism (dated by TCRdb to the late 2010s). The instrument given in TCRdb is Illumina HiSeq 2000. For repertoire sequencing, TCR beta CDR3 regions were amplified from RNA transcripts. HTBI primers and the Qiagen OneStep RT-PCR kit were used in a first-round RT-PCR, which was followed by a second-round multiplex PCR, size selection and purification. The public reads were quality trimmed at Q25 with fastp and then assembled into clones with MiXCR by TCRdb, keeping productive beta chains. Identical CDR3 protein sequences are pooled into one entry, listed with their most common genes and DNA. Across this sample there are some 1.1 million distinct CDR3 sequences, with about two fifths seen only once. Jointly, the top ten make up 11% of the sample. Sequenced: peripheral blood or thyroid tissue (not recorded which). The origin of the receptors is an adult man with Graves' hyperthyroidism.

Points on this clonotype: A junction end diverges from the germline sequence, so it may reflect a read error. V is TRBV7-3 and J is TRBJ2-5; perhaps TRBD1 as D (6 bases). Germline V gene sequence: CDR1 SGHTA, CDR2 FQGTGA. This CDR3 has 17 amino acids. The CDR3 loop is CASSSPTRTGYQETQYF. CDR3 nucleotides: TGTGCCAGCAGCTCCCCCACAAGAACAGGGTACCAAGAGACCCAATACTTC.

J is TRBJ2-5 and V is TRBV6-5, with 8 bases aligning to TRBD1. CDR3 size: 16 residues. Germline V gives CDR1 MNHEY, CDR2 SVGAGI. V shed 0 bases and J 0 bases; nucleotides not matched to a gene: 3. The CDR3 DNA reads as TGTGCCAGCAGTTACTCGAGGACAGGGTACCAAGAGACCCAGTACTTC. Its protein product is CASSYSRTGYQETQYF.

This clonotype was found many times. The chain links TRBV7-9 to TRBJ2-3; no clear D gene. Germline assignment: CDR1 SEHNR and CDR2 FQNEAQ (reference sequence). V shed 3 bases and J shed 5 bases, with 3 bases lying between them. This CDR3 has 11 amino acids. CDR3 sequence: CASSLKDTQYF. CDR3 nucleotides: TGTGCCAGCAGCTTGAAAGATACGCAGTATTTT.

This clonotype has at least ten counts. This chain connects TRBV6-6 to TRBJ2-7, with 8 bases fitting TRBD2. V dropped 10 bases and J dropped 2; count of bases not matched to a gene: 7. Germline V gene lookup returns CDR1 MNHNY and CDR2 SVGAGI (reference sequence). The CDR3 runs 13 residues. The CDR3, as DNA: TGTGCCACCCGAGCGGGAGCAACCTACGAGCAGTACTTC. As protein: CATRAGATYEQYF.

This chain links TRBV9 with TRBJ1-5; no definite D call. The V end lost 10 bases, the J end lost 4 bases, and 21 bases lay between the germline ends. The germline gives CDR1 SGDLS, CDR2 YYNGEE. The CDR3 contains 15 residues. The CDR3 region is CALLSIQKKNQPQHF. In DNA, the CDR3 is TGTGCCCTCCTATCGATCCAGAAAAAGAATCAGCCCCAGCATTTT.

This clonotype was observed at least ten times. The rearrangement links TRBV10-3 to TRBJ2-2, with D unclear. CDR1 and CDR2 from the germline V gene are ENHRY and SYGVKD. This CDR3 region has 10 residues. The V gene lost 8 bases and the J gene lost 7 bases, with 5 bases spanning the gap. The CDR3 DNA is TGTGCCATCGGTAGCGGGGAGCTGTTTTTT. It yields the protein CAIGSGELFF.

This chain joins TRBV25-1 and TRBJ2-2; D ambiguous. Trimming removed 5 bases at V and 6 bases at J, with 10 bases between. The CDR3 has 13 residues. Germline V lookup: CDR1 MGHDK, CDR2 SYGVNS. The CDR3 spells CASSSRVAGELFF. The CDR3 coding sequence is TGTGCCAGCAGTTCCCGGGTAGCCGGGGAGCTGTTTTTT. The entire variable domain, with the rest obtained from reference TRBV25-1 and TRBJ2-2, is as follows: EADIYQTPRYLVIGTGKKITLECSQTMGHDKMYWYQQDPGMELHLIHYSYGVNSTEKGDLSSESTVSRIRTEHFPLTLESARPSHTSQYLCASSSRVAGELFFGEGSRLTVL.

V gene TRBV25-1 combines with J gene TRBJ2-5; D unclear. Germline lookup yields CDR1 MGHDK and CDR2 SYGVNS. This CDR3 comprises 14 residues. V lost 1 base and J 3 bases, leaving 9 bases between the germline ends. The CDR3 sequence is CASSELSREETQYF. CDR3 sequence (DNA): TGTGCCAGCAGTGAATTATCCCGAGAAGAGACCCAGTACTTC.

With respect to this clonotype: Here the CDR3 omits its conserved ending phenylalanine or tryptophan, so a read error is the likely source. The CDR3 nucleotides are TGTGCCAGCAGAGACCTGATTACTGAAGCTTTCCTT. Translating it yields CASRDLITEAFL. This chain uses TRBV6-6 with TRBJ1-1; D uncertain. Per the germline V gene, CDR1 is MNHNY and CDR2 is SVGAGI (reference sequence). The CDR3 spans 12 residues. Trimming took off 6 bases at V and 5 bases at J, with 10 bases between the two ends.

The chain is built from TRBV4-3 and TRBJ2-6; no firm D call. Germline values: CDR1 LGHNA, CDR2 YSLEER. V was pared by 0 bases and J by 4 bases, with 16 bases between. The CDR3 runs to 18 residues. CDR3: CASSQDGYASIGANVLTF. The CDR3, as DNA: TGCGCCAGCAGCCAAGACGGATATGCTTCGATAGGGGCCAACGTCCTGACTTTC.

This clonotype has ten or more counts. The rearrangement joins TRBV7-9 to TRBJ1-2; tentative D call: TRBD1 (6 bases). The CDR3 is 12 amino acids. Germline CDR1 is SEHNR and CDR2 is FQNEAQ (reference sequence). Trimming cost V 2 bases and J 6 bases, with 7 bases left between them. CDR3: CASSLRQDGYTF. CDR3 nucleotides: TGTGCCAGCAGCTTAAGACAGGATGGCTACACCTTC.

This clonotype has just a few counts. The V call is TRBV5-1, the J call TRBJ1-2; the D is unclear. The CDR3 has 19 amino acids. The germline V gene has CDR1 SGHRS and CDR2 YFSETQ. Between the trimmed V and J ends, which lost 5 bases and 0 bases, there was a span of 26 bases. The CDR3 region has the DNA TGCGCCAGCAGGCCTGGCCCCCAAAAAGGCAGGAAAGCTAACTATGGCTACACCTTC. This codes for CASRPGPQKGRKANYGYTF.

This clonotype showed up many times. The rearrangement links TRBV6-5 to TRBJ1-4, with unresolved D. Trimming shortened V by 0 bases and J by 8 bases, and 10 bases separated the two germline ends. Germline-derived CDR1 and CDR2 are MNHEY and SVGAGI. This CDR3 region has 14 residues. The CDR3 loop is CASSYSWAAEKLFF. Here the CDR3 DNA reads TGTGCCAGCAGTTACTCGTGGGCAGCGGAAAAACTGTTTTTT.